Listed here is a single TCR beta chain. Antigen unknown. This sample is part of a study of T cells in Graves' hyperthyroidism and ophthalmopathy. The CDR3 extends over 15 amino acids. Germline V gene data show CDR1 as SGHTS and CDR2 as YDEGEE. V was pared by 0 bases and J by 2 bases, with 0 bases of the junction left unmatched. Findings and caveats of the study: Blood also contained most expanded thyroid clonotypes above 0.001.

Amplified regions were TCR beta CDR3 sequences from RNA transcripts. First-round RT-PCR of the TCR CDR3 relied on the HTBI primer set. TCRdb processed the multiplex PCR reads anew with MiXCR; each CDR3 protein has one entry. The profile shows approximately 410,000 distinct CDR3 sequences, roughly an eighth of them singletons. Recently diagnosed hyperthyroidism of less than 2 months' duration affected patients aged 18 to 65. This sequence was found in a young woman with Graves' hyperthyroidism. The rearrangement uses TRBV5-8 and TRBJ2-7, with 12 bases that match TRBD2. Sample: blood. The CDR3 region has the DNA TGTGCCAGCAGCTTGGCTAGCGGGAGGGCCTACGAGCAGTACTTC. This translates into CASSLASGRAYEQYF.